This is a list of T cell receptor beta chains from one sample in a study of regulatory and conventional T cells in RAG deficiency. Measured with immunoSEQ multiplex PCR; TCRdb has only the in-frame clones, and not every one. The data contain approximately 10,000 clones, roughly 94% of them singletons. The data were also submitted as part of a second study, on regulatory T cells.

Source material: CD127- CD25+ CD4+ Tregs sorted from blood. The origin of the receptors is a human donor in good health. CDR3s include the opening cysteine and the closing phenylalanine or tryptophan. A D gene is named only where the DNA matches it firmly. Where a row states a size, it is once, few, many or the class of an expanded clone; other rows omit it.

size: .
J: TRBJ1-2
V: TRBV5-6
length: 15
D: TRBD1
CDR3: CASSGTADPNYGYTF
DNA: TGTGCCAGCAGTGGGACAGCCGATCCTAACTATGGCTACACCTTC

size: .
J: TRBJ2-5
V: TRBV18
length: 15
D: .
CDR3: CASSPPEGLQETQYF
DNA: TGTGCCAGCTCACCACCGGAGGGGCTTCAAGAGACCCAGTACTTC

size: .
J: TRBJ2-3
V: TRBV5-1
length: 18
D: .
CDR3: CASSYEPLRGFDTDTQYF
DNA: TGCGCCAGCAGCTATGAACCGTTGAGGGGGTTTGACACAGATACGCAGTATTTT

size: .
J: TRBJ1-2
V: TRBV7-2
length: 16
D: .
CDR3: CASSLGPPTGPYGYTF
DNA: TGTGCCAGCAGCCTAGGGCCCCCGACAGGTCCTTATGGCTACACCTTC

size: .
J: TRBJ1-2
V: TRBV6-5
length: 15
D: TRBD1
CDR3: CASSYATGGNYGYTF
DNA: TGTGCCAGCAGTTACGCAACAGGGGGCAACTATGGCTACACCTTC

size: .
J: TRBJ2-5
V: TRBV9
length: 16
D: TRBD2
CDR3: CASSDPGLAGGGTQYF
DNA: TGTGCCAGCAGCGACCCGGGACTAGCAGGTGGGGGGACCCAGTACTTC

size: .
J: TRBJ2-7
V: TRBV10-3
length: 12
D: .
CDR3: CAISERLYEQYF
DNA: TGTGCCATCAGTGAAAGACTATACGAGCAGTACTTC

size: once
J: TRBJ1-2
V: TRBV2
length: 15
D: TRBD1
CDR3: CASSSLGTGYYGYTF
DNA: TGTGCCAGCAGCTCTCTGGGGACAGGCTACTATGGCTACACCTTC

size: .
J: TRBJ1-2
V: TRBV2
length: 10
D: .
CDR3: CALQGVGYTF
DNA: TGTGCCCTACAGGGTGTTGGCTACACCTTC

size: .
J: TRBJ2-7
V: TRBV11-2
length: 13
D: TRBD1
CDR3: CASSSSGQFEQYF
DNA: TGTGCCAGCAGCTCCTCGGGACAGTTCGAGCAGTACTTC

size: .
J: TRBJ2-2
V: TRBV5-8
length: 16
D: .
CDR3: CASSFPSEARTGELFF
DNA: TGTGCCAGCAGCTTTCCGTCAGAAGCCAGGACCGGGGAGCTGTTTTTT

size: .
J: TRBJ1-2
V: TRBV4-2
length: 14
D: .
CDR3: CASSQRMGSYGYTF
DNA: TGTGCCAGCAGCCAAAGGATGGGGAGCTATGGCTACACCTTC

size: .
J: TRBJ2-2
V: TRBV2
length: 17
D: TRBD2
CDR3: CASSPWGSGGKTGELFF
DNA: TGTGCCAGCAGCCCCTGGGGTAGCGGGGGAAAGACCGGGGAGCTGTTTTTT

size: .
J: TRBJ2-7
V: TRBV15
length: 15
D: TRBD1
CDR3: CATSRGRDRGYEQYF
DNA: TGTGCCACCAGCAGAGGTAGGGACAGGGGGTACGAGCAGTACTTC

size: .
J: TRBJ2-5
V: TRBV5-1
length: 15
D: TRBD2
CDR3: CASSEDGGVGETQYF
DNA: TGCGCCAGCAGCGAAGATGGGGGGGTGGGGGAGACCCAGTACTTC

size: .
J: TRBJ1-2
V: TRBV30
length: 16
D: TRBD1
CDR3: CAWSVRKPGTGVGYTF
DNA: TGTGCCTGGAGTGTCCGGAAGCCCGGGACAGGGGTCGGCTACACCTTC

size: .
J: TRBJ1-1
V: TRBV6-5
length: 14
D: TRBD1
CDR3: CASSSHRGQNEAFF
DNA: TGTGCCAGCAGTTCCCACAGGGGGCAGAATGAAGCTTTCTTT

size: .
J: TRBJ2-7
V: TRBV19
length: 15
D: .
CDR3: CASSIAPTATYEQYF
DNA: TGTGCCAGTAGTATAGCCCCGACAGCAACCTACGAGCAGTACTTC

size: .
J: TRBJ2-6
V: TRBV19
length: 19
D: TRBD1
CDR3: CASSIDRRQGGTGANVLTF
DNA: TGTGCCAGTAGTATAGATCGAAGACAGGGGGGAACTGGGGCCAACGTCCTGACTTTC

size: .
J: TRBJ1-1
V: TRBV5-1
length: 15
D: TRBD1
CDR3: CASSYRTGGNTEAFF
DNA: TGCGCCAGCAGCTATAGGACAGGTGGGAACACTGAAGCTTTCTTT

size: .
J: TRBJ1-4
V: TRBV23-1
length: 18
D: TRBD1
CDR3: CASSKPLDRGQAGEKLFF
DNA: TGCGCCAGCAGTAAACCCCTAGACAGGGGGCAAGCCGGTGAAAAACTGTTTTTT

size: .
J: TRBJ1-5
V: TRBV25-1
length: 17
D: .
CDR3: CASSPNLGQASNQPQHF
DNA: TGTGCCAGCAGCCCCAATTTAGGCCAGGCTAGCAATCAGCCCCAGCATTTT

size: .
J: TRBJ1-5
V: TRBV6-1
length: 16
D: .
CDR3: CASREPGHYSNQPQHF
DNA: TGTGCCAGCAGGGAACCGGGACATTATAGCAATCAGCCCCAGCATTTT

size: .
J: TRBJ1-5
V: TRBV18
length: 14
D: TRBD1
CDR3: CASSGTGNIQPQHF
DNA: TGTGCCAGCTCTGGGACAGGGAACATTCAGCCCCAGCATTTT

size: .
J: TRBJ2-2
V: TRBV18
length: 16
D: .
CDR3: CASSPLKDTNTGELFF
DNA: TGTGCCAGCTCACCACTTAAGGACACGAACACCGGGGAGCTGTTTTTT

size: .
J: TRBJ2-7
V: TRBV5-1
length: 12
D: .
CDR3: CASSSSSYEQYF
DNA: TGCGCCAGCAGCTCTAGCTCCTACGAGCAGTACTTC

size: .
J: TRBJ1-5
V: TRBV18
length: 15
D: .
CDR3: CASSPRGTGGAPQHF
DNA: TGTGCCAGCTCACCTAGAGGGACCGGGGGTGCGCCCCAGCATTTT

size: .
J: TRBJ2-7
V: TRBV5-4
length: 17
D: TRBD2
CDR3: CASSLALAGASSHEQYF
DNA: TGTGCCAGCAGCTTGGCCCTAGCGGGGGCCAGTTCCCACGAGCAGTACTTC

size: .
J: TRBJ1-6
V: TRBV18
length: 17
D: TRBD1
CDR3: CASSPQGAGSYNSPLHF
DNA: TGTGCCAGCTCTCCACAGGGGGCAGGATCCTATAATTCACCCCTCCACTTT

size: .
J: TRBJ2-5
V: TRBV10-2
length: 13
D: TRBD2
CDR3: CATLGQAGGTQYF
DNA: TGCGCCACCCTGGGGCAGGCGGGGGGGACCCAGTACTTC

size: .
J: TRBJ2-3
V: TRBV4-1
length: 14
D: .
CDR3: CASSQARGGRTQYF
DNA: TGCGCCAGCAGCCAGGCCAGGGGTGGGCGAACGCAGTATTTT

size: .
J: TRBJ2-1
V: TRBV19
length: 15
D: TRBD2
CDR3: CAGSSWTSGGRQQFF
DNA: TGTGCCGGTAGTTCTTGGACTAGCGGGGGGCGGCAGCAGTTCTTC

size: .
J: TRBJ1-2
V: TRBV2
length: 11
D: .
CDR3: CARQGSYGYTF
DNA: TGTGCCAGACAGGGTTCCTATGGCTACACCTTC

size: .
J: TRBJ2-3
V: TRBV5-1
length: 15
D: .
CDR3: CASSPRDSNTDTQYF
DNA: TGCGCCAGCAGCCCCCGGGACTCCAACACAGATACGCAGTATTTT

size: .
J: TRBJ1-2
V: TRBV9
length: 13
D: TRBD1
CDR3: CASSVRDSYGYTF
DNA: TGTGCCAGCAGCGTAAGGGACAGCTATGGCTACACCTTC

size: .
J: TRBJ1-1
V: TRBV5-6
length: 15
D: TRBD1
CDR3: CASSFAGTGGPVAFF
DNA: TGTGCCAGCAGCTTTGCCGGGACAGGGGGCCCGGTAGCTTTCTTT

size: once
J: TRBJ2-7
V: TRBV12-5
length: 17
D: TRBD1
CDR3: CASGRKSGDRGNDEQYF
DNA: TGTGCTAGTGGCCGAAAAAGTGGGGACAGGGGGAACGACGAGCAGTACTTC

size: .
J: TRBJ1-1
V: TRBV19
length: 14
D: .
CDR3: CASRNRAGNTEAFF
DNA: TGTGCCAGTAGGAACAGGGCTGGGAACACTGAAGCTTTCTTT

size: .
J: TRBJ1-1
V: TRBV18
length: 15
D: .
CDR3: CASSAGRGGNTEAFF
DNA: TGTGCCAGCTCGGCGGGGCGCGGGGGGAACACTGAAGCTTTCTTT

size: .
J: TRBJ2-3
V: TRBV5-4
length: 15
D: TRBD2
CDR3: CASSSSGGAGFSQYF
DNA: TGTGCCAGCAGCTCTAGCGGGGGGGCCGGATTTTCGCAGTATTTT

size: .
J: TRBJ2-3
V: TRBV9
length: 16
D: TRBD2
CDR3: CASSVGVAGGTDTQYF
DNA: TGTGCCAGCAGCGTAGGAGTAGCGGGGGGCACAGATACGCAGTATTTT

size: .
J: TRBJ1-2
V: TRBV7-8
length: 14
D: .
CDR3: CASSSLRGRTRYTF
DNA: TGTGCCAGCAGCTCCCTCAGGGGCCGCACCCGCTACACCTTC

size: .
J: TRBJ2-7
V: TRBV5-1
length: 15
D: TRBD1
CDR3: CASSLDPGGRGEQYF
DNA: TGCGCCAGCAGCTTGGATCCAGGGGGCAGGGGCGAGCAGTACTTC

size: .
J: TRBJ1-4
V: TRBV6-5
length: 14
D: .
CDR3: CASSYSGANEKLFF
DNA: TGTGCCAGCAGTTACTCAGGGGCTAATGAAAAACTGTTTTTT